The entry that follows covers one T cell receptor beta chain sequence. Assay used: immunoSEQ multiplex PCR; TCRdb lists only in-frame clones, some missing. The repertoire holds about 400,000 clones, with 89% as singletons. Sample treatment: some 19 received Ad26.COV2.S at low or high dose, single or two shots; 5 received placebo; per-sample allocation not given. Sampling was performed 63 days after the first vaccine or placebo injection. The data derive from a study of Ad26.COV2.S vaccination and SARS-CoV-2 variants. With V trimmed by 0 bases and J by 6 bases, 9 bases remained unmatched. The CDR3 is 16 residues long. Germline loops: CDR1 LGHNA, CDR2 YSLEER.

V and J are TRBV4-3 and TRBJ1-1, with 8 bases aligning to TRBD1. The sample was peripheral blood, taken in a trial of Ad26.COV2.S vaccine versus placebo. The sequence was obtained from a person aged 18-60 years who received the Ad26.COV2.S COVID-19 vaccine or a placebo. The CDR3 is CASSQDEAGGMAEAFF. The CDR3 DNA is TGCGCCAGCAGCCAAGATGAGGCAGGGGGCATGGCTGAAGCTTTCTTT.